This TCR beta chain was recorded in a study of blood T cells in healthy people across ages. A J-beta primer mix and a sample-barcoded 5' primer were used in a second PCR of about 7 to 11 cycles. MiXCR, applied by TCRdb to the 5' RACE reads, yields one record per CDR3 protein. The sample lists 1.5 million to 2 million distinct CDR3 sequences; approximately 30% were seen once. PBMCs numbering at least 6.5 million were isolated per sample. The receptor's source is a woman in her 30s in good health. Sequencing was carried out using blood.

Written as DNA, the CDR3 is TGTGCCAGCAGTTCCCAACAGCGGGGCTTAATCAACAATGAGCAGTTCTTC. Amino acid sequence: CASSSQQRGLINNEQFF. This chain connects TRBV6-5 to TRBJ2-1; 7 bases match TRBD2. V lost 4 bases to trimming and J lost 5 bases; unmatched junction nucleotides: 14. The CDR3 sequence is 17 residues long. Germline V lookup: CDR1 MNHEY, CDR2 SVGAGI.